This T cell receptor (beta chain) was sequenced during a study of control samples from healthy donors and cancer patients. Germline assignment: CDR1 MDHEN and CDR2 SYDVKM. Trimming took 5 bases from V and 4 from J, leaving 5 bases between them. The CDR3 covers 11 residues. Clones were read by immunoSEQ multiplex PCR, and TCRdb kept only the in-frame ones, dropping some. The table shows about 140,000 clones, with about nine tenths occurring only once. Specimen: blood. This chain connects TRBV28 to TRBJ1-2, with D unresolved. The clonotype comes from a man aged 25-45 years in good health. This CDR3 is CASSGGYGYTF. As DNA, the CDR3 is TGTGCCAGCAGTGGTGGCTATGGCTACACCTTC.